One sample yielded the 25 T cell receptor beta chains listed below, sequenced in a study of tumor-infiltrating lymphocytes in primary liver carcinoma. Production of TCR beta cDNA used approximately 0.55 ug total RNA together with a constant-region primer. Investigators got TCR beta libraries out of three nested multiplex PCR rounds, done with slightly modified ARM-PCR. Forward primers for TRBV1-TRBV30 and a C-beta reverse primer served the first two PCR rounds, at about 10 cycles each. Each CDR3 protein gets one entry after TCRdb re-called the multiplex PCR reads with MiXCR. The sample holds about 120,000 distinct CDR3 sequences, about 68% seen once. RNA and DNA were co-extracted from around 20-30 mg of unsorted bulk tissue. Material for sequencing was liver tumor tissue from sampling region 1. Subset reported: tumor region T1, superior pole. The receptors were sampled from a woman aged 55 to 70 with primary liver carcinoma and hepatitis B virus infection.

The chain employs TRBV20-1 and TRBJ2-3, with a possible D match to TRBD2 (7 bases). This CDR3 contains 15 residues. The germline V and J ends were trimmed by 7 bases and 3 bases, with 20 bases remaining between them. The germline gives CDR1 DFQATT, CDR2 SNEGSKA (reference sequence). CDR3 nucleotides: TGCAGTGTGACGGGGGGCGGGAGTTTGACAGATACGCAGTATTTT. It codes for CSVTGGGSLTDTQYF.

With regard to this clonotype: A read error may explain this, as a much larger clone is one base away. The chain employs TRBV6-1 and TRBJ2-3; 7 bases line up with TRBD2. Germline lookup yields CDR1 MNHNS and CDR2 SASEGT. This CDR3 contains 14 residues. V lost 6 bases, J lost 4 bases, and 7 bases stayed unmatched. CDR3 sequence reads: CASRGLGVSDTQYF. CDR3 bases: TGTGCCAGCAGAGGACTAGGAGTATCAGATACGCAGTATTTT.

Only a few counts were recorded for this clonotype. The chain links TRBV29-1 to TRBJ1-4; no clear D. This CDR3 has 13 residues. Germline CDR1 and CDR2: SQVTM and ANQGSEA. With 7 bases removed from V and 0 bases from J, the gap between germline ends came to 9 bases. Written as DNA, the CDR3 is TGCAGCGCCCAGGTGACAACTAATGAAAAACTGTTTTTT. Encoded protein: CSAQVTTNEKLFF. Together with reference TRBV29-1 and TRBJ1-4, the CDR3 gives the full variable domain: SAVISQKPSRDICQRGTSLTIQCQVDSQVTMMFWYRQQPGQSLTLIATANQGSEATYESGFVIDKFPISRPNLTFSTLTVSNMSPEDSSIYLCSAQVTTNEKLFFGSGTQLSVL.

Notes on this clonotype: A much larger clone lies one base from this, so it may be a read error. The V gene is TRBV6-6, the J gene TRBJ2-7, with TRBD2 identical over 9 bases. This CDR3 is built from 15 residues. Germline loops: CDR1 MNHNY, CDR2 SVGAGI (reference sequence). The CDR3 reads CASTSGLAGPYELYF. CDR3 coding DNA: TGTGCCAGCACCTCCGGGCTAGCGGGACCCTACGAGCTGTACTTC.

Note on this clonotype: No conserved phenylalanine or tryptophan is present at the end of the CDR3, so a read error is the likely explanation. No DNA is shown, since the ends of the CDR3 on it are uncertain; the CDR3 is the one TCRdb lists. This rearrangement joins TRBV11-2 to TRBJ2-7. Germline V lookup: CDR1 SGHAT, CDR2 FQNNGV. Termini included, the CDR3 measures 13 amino acids. The CDR3 reads CASSFGRGYEQYL.

This clonotype is a singleton in its sample. This sequence may be a read error, since a much larger clone differs from it by one base. The chain joins TRBV29-1 to TRBJ2-7; D is undetermined. CDR3 length: 11 amino acids. Germline CDR1 SQVTM, CDR2 ANQGSEA. DNA of the CDR3: TGCAGCGTTGAAGTGGGCTACGATCAGTACTTC. It codes for CSVEVGYDQYF.

The J gene is TRBJ1-5, the V gene TRBV19; 7 bases agree with TRBD1. The length of the CDR3 is 15 residues. Germline CDR1 reads LNHDA; CDR2 reads SQIVND (reference sequence). J lost 4 bases, V lost 7 bases, and 10 bases had no gene match. The CDR3 reads CASTLRDSQNQPQHF. The CDR3 DNA sequence: TGTGCCAGTACTCTCAGGGACAGCCAGAATCAGCCCCAGCATTTT.

With regard to this clonotype: With a much larger clone just one base away, this may be a read error. The chain links TRBV5-4 to TRBJ2-5, with 7 bases matching TRBD1. The V and J ends lost 4 bases and 5 bases, in that order; junction bases with no gene match: 8. This CDR3 region has 14 residues. The germline V gene has CDR1 SGHNT and CDR2 YYREEE (reference sequence). Here the CDR3 reads CASSQSTGNETQYF. The DNA of the CDR3 is TGTGCCAGCAGCCAATCGACAGGGAACGAGACCCAGTACTTC.

This clonotype is a singleton in its sample. The chain combines TRBV20-1 with TRBJ2-7; 9 bases are shared with TRBD2. The CDR3 loop spans 14 amino acids. J was trimmed by 4 bases and V by 4 bases; bases with no gene match: 8. Germline CDR1 reads DFQATT; CDR2 reads SNEGSKA (reference sequence). The CDR3 region has the DNA TGCAGTGCTACTAGCGGGATGGGAACGTACGAGCAGTACTTC. Translated, it gives CSATSGMGTYEQYF.

To note about this clonotype: Since no conserved phenylalanine or tryptophan closes the CDR3, a read error is the likely cause. The genes are TRBV11-2 and TRBJ2-7, with D perhaps TRBD1 (6 bases). Trimming stripped 3 bases from V and 1 base from J, with 10 bases between. The CDR3 loop spans 14 amino acids. CDR1 is SGHAT and CDR2 is FQNNGV in the germline V gene. For the CDR3, the DNA is TGTGCCAGCAGCTTCGAGAGGGGGTCCTACGAGCAGTACTAC. This gives the protein CASSFERGSYEQYY.

Remarks on this clonotype: In this CDR3 the conserved last residue, phenylalanine or tryptophan, is missing, so a read error is likely. It is unclear where the CDR3 begins or ends on the DNA, so no DNA is shown, and the CDR3 is as TCRdb lists it. The CDR3 spells CASSSGLGETQYL. The chain is built from TRBV11-2 and TRBJ2-5; the D call in the table, TRBD1, was not verified against the DNA. The CDR3 region is 13 residues in length, termini included. Germline V gives CDR1 SGHAT, CDR2 FQNNGV.

Regarding this clonotype: The junction differs from germline at one of its ends, possibly a read error. This chain links TRBV6-5 with TRBJ2-1, with no clear D. The CDR3 covers 13 residues. The germline V gene encodes CDR1 MNHEY and CDR2 SVGAGI. The CDR3 reads CASSYTSDNEQFF. The DNA of the CDR3 is TGTGCCAGTAGTTACACGTCAGACAATGAGCAGTTCTTC.

A word on this clonotype: An end of the junction does not agree with germline; a read error may underlie this. V and J are TRBV5-6 and TRBJ2-7; D gene unclear. The CDR3 totals 14 residues. Germline lookup yields CDR1 SGHDT and CDR2 YYEEEE. The CDR3 DNA follows: TGTGTCAGCAGCAAGCCCGGGCTGGATAGGGAGCAGTACTTC. It translates to CVSSKPGLDREQYF. Full variable domain (rest looked up from reference TRBV5-6 and TRBJ2-7): DAGVTQSPTHLIKTRGQQVTLRCSPKSGHDTVSWYQQALGQGPQFIFQYYEEEERQRGNFPDRFSGHQFPNYSSELNVNALLLGDSALYLCVSSKPGLDREQYFGPGTRLTVT.

A note on this clonotype: This clone may be a read error of a much larger clone one base away. This chain joins TRBV6-2 or TRBV6-3 and TRBJ2-1; either TRBD1 or TRBD2 may supply D (5 bases each). Trimming shortened V by 9 bases and J by 3 bases, and 18 bases separated the two germline ends. CDR1 is MNHEY, CDR2 SVGEGT, per germline. The CDR3 is made up of 15 amino acids. DNA of the CDR3: TGTGCCAGTTGGGGGTACACATCGCACTACAATGAGCAGTTCTTC. This translates into CASWGYTSHYNEQFF.

This clonotype rates as medium-sized. V usage is TRBV11-1 and J usage is TRBJ2-5; weak D call: TRBD1 (6 bases). Between the trimmed V and J ends, which lost 5 bases and 1 base, there was a span of 17 bases. This CDR3 spans 16 amino acids. Germline lookup yields CDR1 SGHAT and CDR2 FQDESV (reference sequence). As DNA, the CDR3 is TGTGCCAGCAGCATCGGGACAATTTTCGCCCAAGAGACCCAGTACTTC. This gives the protein CASSIGTIFAQETQYF.

At least ten counts were recorded for this clonotype. The rearrangement links TRBV6-1 to TRBJ2-3; D is undetermined. The V gene lost 10 bases and the J gene lost 2 bases, with 16 bases spanning the gap. The CDR3 covers 14 residues. Looked up from germline, CDR1 is MNHNS and CDR2 is SASEGT. For the CDR3, the DNA is TGTGCCACCACCCAGGAGTATTCCACAGATACGCAGTATTTT. Translation gives CATTQEYSTDTQYF.

This clonotype was counted at least ten times. V and J are TRBV5-5 and TRBJ2-6; 9 bases match TRBD1. This CDR3 has 15 amino acids. V lost 4 bases to trimming and J lost 5 bases; unmatched junction nucleotides: 4. Germline values: CDR1 SGHKS, CDR2 YYEKEE (reference sequence). The CDR3 region is CASSMTGGRANVLTF. CDR3 nucleotides: TGTGCCAGCAGCATGACAGGGGGAAGGGCCAACGTCCTGACTTTC.

Points on this clonotype: The junction departs from germline at one end; a sequencing error may be responsible. This rearrangement joins TRBV29-1 to TRBJ1-2; D remains unclear. The germline V gene encodes CDR1 SQVTM and CDR2 ANQGSEA. The CDR3 consists of 13 residues. DNA for the CDR3: TGCAGCGTTGTCCCGCGACGCAACTATGGCAACACCTTC. Protein sequence: CSVVPRRNYGNTF.

Worth noting for this clonotype: A much larger clonotype is one base distant, so this may be a read error. The chain is built from TRBV5-1 and TRBJ2-7, with 10 bases matching TRBD2. CDR3 length: 12 residues. Per the germline V gene, CDR1 is SGHRS and CDR2 is YFSETQ. CDR3 sequence (DNA): TGCGCCAGCAGCTCCCTAGCGGGAGAGCTGTACTTC. Amino acid sequence: CASSSLAGELYF.

In its sample, this clonotype was seen a few times. This chain uses TRBV7-9 with TRBJ1-2; possible D gene TRBD1, 6 bases. This CDR3 comprises 13 residues. The V and J ends lost 5 bases and 2 bases respectively, with 9 bases between them. Germline V gene data show CDR1 as SEHNR and CDR2 as FQNEAQ (reference sequence). The CDR3 DNA sequence: TGTGCCAGCAGCCCGGACAGCAACTATGGCTACACCTTC. The encoded protein is CASSPDSNYGYTF.

The table lists this clonotype with many counts. The rearrangement uses TRBV6-1 and TRBJ2-2; D possibly uses TRBD1 or TRBD2 (5 bases each). The germline V gene encodes CDR1 MNHNS and CDR2 SASEGT. CDR3 length: 14 residues. Trimming left V 8 bases short and J 3 bases short, with 13 bases between. Here the CDR3 reads CASRDGPDTGELFF. The DNA of the CDR3 is TGTGCCAGCCGGGACGGCCCGGACACCGGGGAGCTGTTTTTT.

As for this clonotype: The CDR3 carries no conserved terminal phenylalanine or tryptophan, so it likely arises from a read error. This chain connects TRBV4-2 to TRBJ2-7; D ambiguous. The CDR3 has 13 residues. The germline V and J ends were trimmed by 3 bases and 5 bases, with 11 bases remaining between them. Germline-derived CDR1 and CDR2 are LGHNA and YNFKEQ. The chain's CDR3 is CASSQERQDEQYI. The DNA of the CDR3 is TGTGCCAGCAGCCAGGAACGGCAGGACGAGCAGTACATC.

This clonotype was picked up one time. Given a much more abundant clone one base away, this may be a read error. The chain couples TRBV5-6 to TRBJ1-5; D is possibly TRBD1 (5 bases). Germline assignment: CDR1 SGHDT and CDR2 YYEEEE. The CDR3 contains 16 residues. For the CDR3, the DNA is TGTACCAGACTAGACAGAATATCTAATAGCAATCAGCCCCAGCATTTT. It translates to CTRLDRISNSNQPQHF.

About this clonotype: At one end the junction does not follow the germline gene, possibly because of a read error. The chain uses TRBV7-9 and TRBJ2-5; D call uncertain. This CDR3 contains 16 residues. Germline V lookup: CDR1 SEHNR, CDR2 FQNEAQ (reference sequence). The CDR3 nucleotides read TGTGCCATCAGCATAGTCGGCAATTGTTACCAAGATACCCAGTACTTC. This gives the protein CAISIVGNCYQDTQYF.

This clonotype was counted a single time. A single base separates this from a much larger clone, so it may be a read error. The chain carries TRBV4-1 and TRBJ2-1; D unclear. Germline-derived CDR1 and CDR2 are MGHRA and YSYEKL. V lost 4 bases and J 0 bases, leaving 13 bases between the germline ends. The CDR3 length is 16 residues. The CDR3 DNA reads as TGCGCCAGCAGCCGTCTAGAGGCTCGCTCCTACAATGAGCAGTTCTTC. Amino acids: CASSRLEARSYNEQFF.